This T cell receptor beta chain was obtained from a study of OX40 agonist ivuxolimab in advanced cancers. The overall study: Dose-escalation cases comprised hepatocellular carcinoma, melanoma, renal cell or head and neck cancer.

Autoimmune disease history or systemic immunosuppression meant exclusion. Germline trimming cut 7 bases from V and 1 base from J; bases unmatched to any gene: 11. The CDR3 has 15 amino acids. Germline V gene data show CDR1 as SQVTM and CDR2 as ANQGSEA. TCRdb's table, derived via immunoSEQ multiplex PCR, lists solely in-frame clones and lacks some. The sample contains 65,000 to 90,000 clones, about 80% of which appear only once. This chain uses TRBV29-1 with TRBJ1-1; TRBD1 aligns across 8 bases. The sample here was CD4+ or CD8+ T cells sorted from blood, taken in a trial of the OX40 agonist ivuxolimab. This TCR was recovered from an adult with an advanced solid tumor such as melanoma, head and neck, liver or kidney cancer. CDR3 bases: TGCAGCGCCCACAGGACAGGGAACAAGAACACTGAAGCTTTCTTT. It codes for CSAHRTGNKNTEAFF.